Presented here are 23 T cell receptor beta chains from one specimen sequenced in a study of blood T cell repertoires in COVID-19. TCRdb's copy holds only in-frame clones and misses some; the assay was immunoSEQ multiplex PCR. The data show hundreds of thousands of clones, with around 80% seen just once and about 4% held by the top ten. Input material: PBMCs or T cells enriched from blood (not recorded which). The receptors here all came from a young man with acute COVID-19.

This clone was detected only once. The gene calls are TRBV6-5 and TRBJ1-4; D not certain. Germline CDR1 and CDR2: MNHEY and SVGAGI. This CDR3 is built from 13 residues. V dropped 7 bases and J dropped 8 bases, with 14 bases sitting between them. CDR3 region: CASTIGPVEKLFF. The CDR3 DNA is TGTGCCAGCACCATTGGGCCTGTCGAAAAACTGTTTTTT.

The rearrangement joins TRBV6-1 to TRBJ2-5, with no clear D. V dropped 2 bases and J dropped 5 bases, with 12 bases sitting between them. Germline CDR1 is MNHNS and CDR2 is SASEGT. This CDR3 contains 14 residues. The CDR3 DNA reads as TGTGCCAGCAGTGAATCCCCCTATGAGGAGACCCAGTACTTC. Its translation: CASSESPYEETQYF.

CDR3 residues: CASSVGGGGNQPQHF. CDR3 nucleotides: TGTGCCAGCAGCGTGGGAGGGGGTGGCAATCAGCCCCAGCATTTT. The rearrangement uses TRBV9 and TRBJ1-5, with D possibly TRBD1 on 6 matching bases. Germline CDR1 and CDR2: SGDLS and YYNGEE. There are 15 residues in the CDR3. Between the trimmed V and J ends, which lost 2 bases and 2 bases, there was a span of 11 bases.

The chain is built from TRBV25-1 and TRBJ2-2, with D possibly TRBD2 on 7 matching bases. This CDR3 contains 15 residues. Between the trimmed V and J ends, which lost 1 base and 5 bases, there was a span of 11 bases. The V gene's germline CDR1 is MGHDK and CDR2 SYGVNS. In DNA, the CDR3 is TGTGCCAGCAGTGAATGGGGGGGCAAAACCGGGGAGCTGTTTTTT. Protein: CASSEWGGKTGELFF.

V gene TRBV7-6 combines with J gene TRBJ2-7; D is uncertain. CDR1 and CDR2 (germline): SGHVS, FNYEAQ. This CDR3 has 14 amino acids. Trimming removed 5 bases from V and 0 bases from J, with 11 bases in between. CDR3 coding DNA: TGTGCCAGCAGCCCGACACTCCTCTCCTACGAGCAGTACTTC. Translated: CASSPTLLSYEQYF.

The gene calls are TRBV4-2 and TRBJ2-1, with 10 positions matching TRBD1. Looked up from germline, CDR1 is LGHNA and CDR2 is YNFKEQ. Unmatched junction bases numbered 11, after V lost 3 bases and J lost 0 bases. CDR3 length equals 19 residues. CDR3 DNA: TGTGCCAGCAGCCAGGGAACCGGGACAGGGGTAGACTCCTACAATGAGCAGTTCTTC. Translating gives CASSQGTGTGVDSYNEQFF.

The V call is TRBV11-2, the J call TRBJ1-3, with TRBD1 matching 8 bases. Looked up from germline, CDR1 is SGHAT and CDR2 is FQNNGV. The CDR3 sequence is 16 residues long. The ends lost 5 bases at V and 5 bases at J; junction bases unmatched: 11. CDR3 region: CASSEDRDVWRNTIYF. The CDR3 nucleotides are TGTGCCAGCAGCGAGGACAGGGATGTATGGAGAAACACCATATATTTT.

The V gene is TRBV7-2, the J gene TRBJ1-2, with 9 bases lining up with TRBD1. The V segment lost 5 bases and the J segment 10 bases; nucleotides outside the gene matches: 8. The CDR3 sequence is 13 residues long. Germline assignment: CDR1 SGHTA and CDR2 FQGNSA. The CDR3 DNA is TGTGCCAGCAGCGACCGGGACAGGGTCGACTACACCTTC. As protein: CASSDRDRVDYTF.

This clone has only a few counts. The chain has TRBV28 and TRBJ1-1, with 7 bases identical to TRBD1. V shed 3 bases, J shed 10 bases, and the junction held 17 bases outside the gene matches. This CDR3 is built from 16 residues. Germline V gene data show CDR1 as MDHEN and CDR2 as SYDVKM. The CDR3 region is CASSFPRRGSFLGAFF. CDR3 sequence (DNA): TGTGCCAGCAGTTTTCCGCGCAGGGGGTCTTTCCTTGGAGCTTTCTTT.

This clone turned up a few times. The chain is built from TRBV7-9 and TRBJ1-2, with 7 bases lining up with TRBD1. V shed 5 bases and J 6 bases; nucleotides not matched to a gene: 12. This CDR3 is built from 15 residues. CDR1 and CDR2 (germline): SEHNR, FQNEAQ (reference sequence). The CDR3 is CASSPHLGQPHGYTF. The CDR3 nucleotides are TGTGCCAGCAGCCCTCACCTGGGACAGCCTCATGGCTACACCTTC.

The count of this clone is one. The rearrangement uses TRBV6-2 or TRBV6-3 and TRBJ2-1; 11 positions agree with TRBD2. There are 15 residues in the CDR3. The J segment lost 2 bases and the V segment lost 4 bases, leaving 1 base of the junction unmatched. From germline, CDR1 is MNHEY and CDR2 SVGEGT. Here the CDR3 DNA reads TGTGCCAGCAGTTTTAGCGGGGGGGCCTACAATGAGCAGTTCTTC. This translates into CASSFSGGAYNEQFF.

This chain connects TRBV19 to TRBJ2-7; 10 bases align to TRBD1. Germline-derived CDR1 and CDR2 are LNHDA and SQIVND (reference sequence). The CDR3 contains 14 residues. V lost 4 bases to trimming and J lost 5 bases; unmatched junction nucleotides: 5. This chain's CDR3 is CASSTGQGLDEQYF. The CDR3 bases are TGTGCCAGTAGTACGGGACAGGGGCTTGACGAGCAGTACTTC.

CDR3 sequence: CASSVGVGGSYEQYF. CDR3 nucleotides: TGTGCCAGCAGCGTAGGGGTAGGGGGCTCCTACGAGCAGTACTTC. This chain links TRBV9 with TRBJ2-7, with D possibly being TRBD1 (6 bases). With 0 bases removed from V and 0 bases from J, the gap between germline ends came to 10 bases. This CDR3 is built from 15 residues. Germline-derived CDR1 and CDR2 are SGDLS and YYNGEE.

The V gene is TRBV19, the J gene TRBJ1-2, with TRBD1 matching 9 bases. The CDR3 sequence is 16 residues long. The germline CDR1 and CDR2 sequences are LNHDA and SQIVND (reference sequence). V shed 0 bases, J shed 0 bases, and the junction held 2 bases outside the gene matches. For the CDR3, the DNA is TGTGCCAGTAGTATAGACCGGGACAGGGCTAACTATGGCTACACCTTC. Translation gives CASSIDRDRANYGYTF. Full variable domain (remainder filled in from reference TRBV19 and TRBJ1-2): DGGITQSPKYLFRKEGQNVTLSCEQNLNHDAMYWYRQDPGQGLRLIYYSQIVNDFQKGDIAEGYSVSREKKESFPLTVTSAQKNPTAFYLCASSIDRDRANYGYTFGSGTRLTVV.

This clone was observed a handful of times. The genes are TRBV9 and TRBJ2-2; D not resolved. CDR1 is SGDLS and CDR2 is YYNGEE in the germline V gene. There are 14 residues in the CDR3. V was shortened by 2 bases and J by 5 bases, with 10 bases between the two germline ends. The CDR3 DNA is TGTGCCAGCAGCGTTTGGAGTACGACCGGGGAGCTGTTTTTT. It encodes CASSVWSTTGELFF.

The chain has TRBV18 and TRBJ2-1, with D tentatively TRBD2 (6 bases). Germline V gives CDR1 KGHSH, CDR2 LQKENI. V was trimmed by 6 bases and J by 5 bases, leaving 11 bases between them. There are 13 residues in the CDR3. The CDR3 nucleotides read TGTGCCAGCTCCTCGGGAGAAAACAATGAGCAGTTCTTC. This translates into CASSSGENNEQFF.

This clone has just a few counts. This chain connects TRBV7-9 to TRBJ1-2; D is uncertain. This CDR3 region has 15 residues. Germline lookup yields CDR1 SEHNR and CDR2 FQNEAQ (reference sequence). V lost 6 bases and J lost 2, with 16 bases in between. In DNA form, the CDR3 reads TGTGCCAGCAGTTATTCGGGGAACCAAAACTATGGCTACACCTTC. Its protein is CASSYSGNQNYGYTF.

J is TRBJ1-5 and V is TRBV18, with D tentatively TRBD1 (5 bases). Deletions cut 5 bases from V and 3 bases from J, with 17 bases between. This CDR3 has 16 residues. CDR1 KGHSH and CDR2 LQKENI come from the germline V gene. CDR3 sequence (DNA): TGTGCCAGCTCAGGGGCAGGTCAAGGGTCCAATCAGCCCCAGCATTTT. It yields the protein CASSGAGQGSNQPQHF.

This clone was counted a few times. The rearrangement joins TRBV3-1 (or the pseudogene TRBV3-2) to TRBJ1-6, with D hard to call. CDR3 length equals 14 residues. Germline CDR1 and CDR2: LGHDT and YNNKEL (reference sequence). V was cut by 2 bases and J by 5 bases, with 7 bases left in between. CDR3: CASSQRGDNSPLHF. For the CDR3, the DNA is TGTGCCAGCAGCCAACGGGGTGATAATTCACCCCTCCACTTT.

The chain links TRBV28 to TRBJ1-4; D is undetermined. CDR1 is MDHEN, CDR2 SYDVKM, per germline. Trimming pared 4 bases from V and 5 bases from J, leaving 11 bases between. The length of the CDR3 is 14 residues. For the CDR3, the DNA is TGTGCCAGCAGTTCCCCTGACTTGAATGAAAAACTGTTTTTT. It specifies CASSSPDLNEKLFF.

V usage is TRBV29-1 and J usage is TRBJ2-2; 7 nucleotides align to TRBD1. There are 13 residues in the CDR3. Germline V gene sequence: CDR1 SQVTM, CDR2 ANQGSEA. V was clipped by 4 bases and J by 7 bases; unmatched bases: 6. The DNA of the CDR3 is TGCAGCGTTGGCACAGGGGCGGTCGGGGAGCTGTTTTTT. It yields the protein CSVGTGAVGELFF.

This clone was recorded a few times. The chain has TRBV19 and TRBJ1-5, with 8 positions matching TRBD1. J was trimmed by 2 bases and V by 3 bases; bases with no gene match: 12. This CDR3 contains 18 residues. Germline CDR1 and CDR2: LNHDA and SQIVND (reference sequence). The CDR3 sequence is CASSISKQGVGGNQPQHF. The CDR3 DNA reads as TGTGCCAGTAGTATTTCGAAACAGGGGGTAGGAGGCAATCAGCCCCAGCATTTT.

The CDR3, as DNA: TGTGCCAGCAGCTTGGACAGGGGTGCTTTCTTT. As protein: CASSLDRGAFF. This chain links TRBV5-7 with TRBJ1-1; TRBD1 matches at 7 bases. TRBV5-7 is marked as an open reading frame, function uncertain. V trimming: 0 bases; J trimming: 11 bases; junction bases outside the gene matches: 1. The CDR3 sequence is 11 residues long.